The sequence of this T cell receptor (beta chain) was determined in a study of control samples from healthy donors and cancer patients. This clone was observed a few times. Profiling relied on immunoSEQ multiplex PCR, and the TCRdb table lists in-frame clones only, not all of them. The sample carries under 70,000 clones, approximately 85% recorded once. The sample taken for sequencing was blood. The sequence derives from a man in his forties or fifties in good health.

CDR3 sequence (DNA): TGCGCCAGCAGCCAAGATAAATCGGCGGGTTCCTACAATGAGCAGTTCTTC. Protein sequence: CASSQDKSAGSYNEQFF. The chain recombines TRBV4-1 with TRBJ2-1, with TRBD2 as a possible D gene (5 bases). This CDR3 has 17 residues. Trimming stripped 0 bases from V and 1 base from J, with 13 bases between. From germline, CDR1 is MGHRA and CDR2 YSYEKL.